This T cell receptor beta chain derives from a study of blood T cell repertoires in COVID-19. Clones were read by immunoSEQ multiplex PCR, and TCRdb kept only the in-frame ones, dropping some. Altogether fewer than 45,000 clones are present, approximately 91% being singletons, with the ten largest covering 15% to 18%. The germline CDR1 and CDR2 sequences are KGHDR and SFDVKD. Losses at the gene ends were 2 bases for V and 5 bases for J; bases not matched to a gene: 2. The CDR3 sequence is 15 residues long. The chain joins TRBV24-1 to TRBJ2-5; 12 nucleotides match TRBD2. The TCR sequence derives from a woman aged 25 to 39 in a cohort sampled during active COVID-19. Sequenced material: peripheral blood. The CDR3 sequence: CATSDSGLAGETQYF. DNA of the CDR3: TGTGCCACCAGTGATTCCGGACTAGCGGGGGAGACCCAGTACTTC.